A selection of T cell receptor beta chains follows, all from one sample in a study of blood T cells in healthy people across ages. TCRdb used MiXCR to reprocess the 5' RACE reads, holding one entry per CDR3 protein. This sample yields a few hundred thousand distinct CDR3 sequences, of which about 25% are seen a single time; 29% belongs to the top ten. The sample comprised blood. The receptors stem from a woman in her seventies in good health. Both conserved end residues are part of each CDR3. The D gene is left open where the match is weak. Only some rows state a clone size, as once, few, many or a class for expanded clones.

-	TRBJ1-6	TRBV27	-	TGTGCCAGCAGCCGTGGCTCACTGCTGGATTCACCCCTCCACTTT	CASSRGSLLDSPLHF
few	TRBJ2-5	TRBV3-1	TRBD2	TGTGCCAGCATTGGACTAGCGGGAGTTGGAGAGACCCAGTACTTC	CASIGLAGVGETQYF
-	TRBJ2-1	TRBV20-1	-	TGCAGTGCTAGAGATATACAAACTATGGCAGGATTCTACAATGAGCAGTTCTTC	CSARDIQTMAGFYNEQFF
-	TRBJ2-2	TRBV15	TRBD1	TGTGCCACCAGCAGATTCCGAGCAACAGGGGGAAGCGGGGAGCTGTTTTTT	CATSRFRATGGSGELFF
few	TRBJ1-4	TRBV5-1	-	TGCGCCAGCAGCTCCGCTCCCGGACCTAATGAAAAACTGTTTTTT	CASSSAPGPNEKLFF
-	TRBJ2-2	TRBV29-1	TRBD1	TGCAGCGTTGGACAGGGCGGTGCCGGGGAGCTGTTTTTT	CSVGQGGAGELFF
many	TRBJ1-1	TRBV28	-	TGTGCCAGCAGTCCCCCCCGGGGGAATTCTGAAGCTTTCTTT	CASSPPRGNSEAFF
few	TRBJ2-1	TRBV7-3	-	TGTGCCAGCAGCTCATCATCAGAACACAATGAGCAGTTCTTC	CASSSSSEHNEQFF
few	TRBJ2-1	TRBV20-1	TRBD2	TGCAGTGCTAGAGTTAAGCGGGGGAGCTCCTACAATGAGCAGTTCTTC	CSARVKRGSSYNEQFF
-	TRBJ2-3	TRBV7-2	-	TGTGCCAGCAGCTTAGCCCTGTTTGGGACAGATACGCAGTATTTT	CASSLALFGTDTQYF
few	TRBJ2-7	TRBV7-6	TRBD2	TGTGCCAGCAGCTTGCGGGAGGAATCCCACGAGCAGTACTTC	CASSLREESHEQYF
few	TRBJ2-3	TRBV28	-	TGTGCCAGCAGTTACCCAGAGAAGGCTACGCAGTATTTT	CASSYPEKATQYF
few	TRBJ2-5	TRBV28	-	TGTGCCAGCAGTACTGACAGCAGCGGGGAGACCCAGTACTTC	CASSTDSSGETQYF
few	TRBJ2-2	TRBV29-1	-	TGCAGCGTTGTCGGTGGGGGGCGGACCGGGGAGCTGTTTTTT	CSVVGGGRTGELFF
-	TRBJ2-1	TRBV20-1	TRBD1	TGCAGTGGGAAGGACAGGGAGGAACATGAGCAGTTCTTC	CSGKDREEHEQFF
few	TRBJ1-2	TRBV2	-	TGTGCCAGCAGCGGACGGGATAACTATGGCTACACCTTC	CASSGRDNYGYTF
-	TRBJ2-1	TRBV20-1	TRBD2	TGCAGTGCTGGACCTAGGACTAGCTATATTGAGCAGTTCTTC	CSAGPRTSYIEQFF
-	TRBJ2-1	TRBV25-1	-	TGTGCCAGCAGCGGGGGTCAGGGGTTTACTAATGAGCAGTTCTTC	CASSGGQGFTNEQFF
-	TRBJ2-7	TRBV25-1	-	TGTGCCAGCAAGGGCCAGGGGCCCTACGAGCAGTACTTC	CASKGQGPYEQYF
-	TRBJ2-5	TRBV20-1	TRBD1	TGCAGTGCTAGAGTTATTCGGGACAGGGAGGTCGCGGAGACCCAGTACTTC	CSARVIRDREVAETQYF
once	TRBJ2-7	TRBV20-1	-	TGCAGTGCTAGAGATAAGGCAGGACGTGAGCAGTACTTC	CSARDKAGREQYF
few	TRBJ2-7	TRBV5-1	TRBD2	TGCGCCAGCAGAGTCACTAGCGTCGTCTACGAGCAGTACTTC	CASRVTSVVYEQYF
-	TRBJ2-3	TRBV5-4	-	TGTGCCAGCAGCGATGGGCCATCTAGCACAGATACGCAGTATTTT	CASSDGPSSTDTQYF
-	TRBJ2-1	TRBV7-9	-	TGTGCCAGCAGCTCCCCGGATGGGAGCTCCTACAATGAGCAGTTCTTC	CASSSPDGSSYNEQFF
-	TRBJ2-7	TRBV3-1	-	TGTGCCAGCAGCCGTAGCAGTCTCAACTCCTACGAGCAGTACTTC	CASSRSSLNSYEQYF
few	TRBJ1-5	TRBV9	TRBD1	TGTGCCAGCAGCGCGACAGGGGAGGACAATCAGCCCCAGCATTTT	CASSATGEDNQPQHF
few	TRBJ2-1	TRBV29-1	TRBD1	TGCAGCGTCCACAGGGGGCTGGATGAGCAGTTCTTC	CSVHRGLDEQFF
-	TRBJ2-3	TRBV20-1	-	TGCAGTGCTAGCGGGAGCACAGATACGCAGTATTTT	CSASGSTDTQYF
-	TRBJ2-7	TRBV5-1	TRBD1	TGCGCCAGCAGCTTGGAGGATACAGGGGAAGGCGAGCAGTACTTC	CASSLEDTGEGEQYF
-	TRBJ1-5	TRBV18	-	TGTGCCAGCTCGGAGAGGGGGGCAGGGAGTAATCAGCCCCAGCATTTT	CASSERGAGSNQPQHF
once	TRBJ1-2	TRBV4-2	-	TGTGCCAGCAGCCAAGTAGCCTTCTACGGCTACACCTTC	CASSQVAFYGYTF
few	TRBJ2-4	TRBV6-5	-	TGTGCCAGCAGTTACTCGAAATCTCCGTCGGGGAAAAACATTCAGTACTTC	CASSYSKSPSGKNIQYF
-	TRBJ1-2	TRBV29-1	-	TGCAGCGTTGGTTTTAACGGCTACACCTTC	CSVGFNGYTF
few	TRBJ2-5	TRBV4-1	-	TGCGCCAGCAGCCAGGTCCCCGGGGGAGAGACCCAGTACTTC	CASSQVPGGETQYF
many	TRBJ1-4	TRBV6-1	-	TGTGCCAGCAGTGAATGGGAGGCCTCGGGGGAAAAACTGTTTTTT	CASSEWEASGEKLFF
few	TRBJ1-2	TRBV28	TRBD1	TGTGCCAGCAGTTTTATGGTGGGAGGGACAGGTGGTGGCTACACCTTC	CASSFMVGGTGGGYTF
few	TRBJ2-5	TRBV13	-	TGTGCCAGCAGCTTAGGACACCAGCTCCAAGAGACCCAGTACTTC	CASSLGHQLQETQYF
few	TRBJ2-1	TRBV5-5	TRBD2	TGTGCCAGCAGCTTGGTTCTAGCGGCGGGGGATGAGCAGTTCTTC	CASSLVLAAGDEQFF
-	TRBJ1-2	TRBV7-2	-	TGTGCCAGCAGCACCGCTGGAGGGTTCTGGGGCTACACCTTC	CASSTAGGFWGYTF
-	TRBJ2-5	TRBV20-1	-	TGCAGTGCACCGAAAGAGACCCAGTACTTC	CSAPKETQYF
-	TRBJ1-1	TRBV7-2	-	TGTGCCAGCAGCACACAGGTTACGAACACTGAAGCTTTCTTT	CASSTQVTNTEAFF
-	TRBJ2-5	TRBV20-1	-	TGCAGTGCTCAGAAGTCGGGACCAGAGACCCAGTACTTC	CSAQKSGPETQYF
-	TRBJ2-1	TRBV12-3/TRBV12-4	-	TGTGCCAGCAGCCCGGGAAGAGCCTACAATGAGCAGTTCTTC	CASSPGRAYNEQFF
many	TRBJ1-1	TRBV28	TRBD1	TGTGCCAGCAGTCCACCAAAAGGACAGGAGAACACTGAAGCTTTCTTT	CASSPPKGQENTEAFF
-	TRBJ1-3	TRBV29-1	-	TGCAGCGTTGCCGGCAGCAGCTCTGGAAACACCATATATTTT	CSVAGSSSGNTIYF
-	TRBJ2-3	TRBV20-1	-	TGCAGTGCTACGTCAATGCAGGGGAACACAGATACGCAGTATTTT	CSATSMQGNTDTQYF
-	TRBJ2-1	TRBV24-1	-	TGTGCCACCAGTGATGGCGACTGGGGGAATGAGCAGTTCTTC	CATSDGDWGNEQFF
few	TRBJ2-1	TRBV16	-	TGTGCCAGCAGCCAAGATCCATGGTTGCAGTTCTTC	CASSQDPWLQFF
-	TRBJ2-1	TRBV7-9	TRBD2	TGTGCCAGCAGCTTACAGACTAGCGGGAGTAATGAGCAGTTCTTC	CASSLQTSGSNEQFF
-	TRBJ1-1	TRBV7-2	-	TGTGCCAGCAGCCCTAGGGCACAGAACACTGAAGCTTTCTTT	CASSPRAQNTEAFF
-	TRBJ2-2	TRBV7-2	TRBD2	TGTGCCAGCAGCTCTGATAGCGGGAGGGCCTCAGACGGGGAGCTGTTTTTT	CASSSDSGRASDGELFF
-	TRBJ1-3	TRBV5-6	-	TGTGCCAGCCGACAGGCGGCTGGAAACACCATATATTTT	CASRQAAGNTIYF
-	TRBJ2-1	TRBV7-3	TRBD2	TGTGCCAGCAGCCCAGCCGGGGGGATGAATGAGCAGTTCTTC	CASSPAGGMNEQFF
-	TRBJ2-5	TRBV27	-	TGTGCCAGCAGCCCGACAGCGTACCAAGAGACCCAGTACTTC	CASSPTAYQETQYF
-	TRBJ1-2	TRBV20-1	-	TGCAGTACCAAGGCTAATGACTATGGCTACACCTTC	CSTKANDYGYTF
-	TRBJ2-3	TRBV29-1	TRBD1	TGCAGCTCTAACCCGGGACAGAGCACAGATACGCAGTATTTT	CSSNPGQSTDTQYF
-	TRBJ1-5	TRBV6-1	-	TGTGCCAGCAGTGAGGGGCAGGGATATAGCAATCAGCCCCAGCATTTT	CASSEGQGYSNQPQHF
many	TRBJ1-5	TRBV5-5	-	TGTGCCAGCAGCTTGGCAGGGGCGGGTCAGCCCCAGCATTTT	CASSLAGAGQPQHF
once	TRBJ2-1	TRBV28	TRBD2	TGTGACAGCAGTACCCGGACTAGCGGGAGGAGGGGCTCCTACAATGAGCAGTTCTTC	CDSSTRTSGRRGSYNEQFF
-	TRBJ1-5	TRBV4-1	-	TGCGCCAGCAGCCAAGATGGGATAGGGGCAGAGCTGGGCAATCAGCCCCAGCATTTT	CASSQDGIGAELGNQPQHF